The 2 T cell receptor beta chains given below trace back to one sample, sequenced in a study of control samples from healthy donors and cancer patients. Generated by immunoSEQ multiplex PCR, the TCRdb table keeps only in-frame clones and is missing some. The sample shows about 49,000 clones, 80% to 90% of them seen only once. The sample comprised PBMCs. The source of these receptors is a woman between 45 and 60 years old with lung cancer.

The gene calls are TRBV7-2 and TRBJ1-1; TRBD1 might be the D (5 bases). V lost 2 bases, J lost 4 bases, and 11 bases lay in between. The CDR3 totals 14 residues. Germline V gives CDR1 SGHTA, CDR2 FQGNSA. CDR3 nucleotides: TGTGCCAGCAGCTTATTCACAGGTGCCACTGAAGCTTTCTTT. Translating it yields CASSLFTGATEAFF.

The chain is built from TRBV27 and TRBJ2-7; D possibly corresponds to TRBD1 (6 bases). The CDR3 length is 16 residues. Trimming shortened V by 4 bases and J by 0 bases, and 16 bases separated the two germline ends. Germline V CDR1 and CDR2: MNHEY, SMNVEV (reference sequence). The CDR3 protein is CASSSPTGPSSYEQYF. CDR3 nucleotides: TGTGCCAGCAGTTCCCCGACAGGTCCTAGCTCCTACGAGCAGTACTTC.